The clone carrying this T cell receptor (beta chain) appeared a few times. Its antigen is as yet unknown. These data come from a study of beta chain features in type 1 diabetes. Study findings and constraints: Researchers report that Type 1 diabetes patients had moderately but significantly shorter TCRB CDR3s across all four CD4+ subsets. Whether TCRB rearrangement is influenced by HLA type was left unresolved in this analysis.

TCRB transcripts that were expressed got sequenced, as all of the isolated RNA had been reverse transcribed. TCRdb's table, derived via immunoSEQ multiplex PCR, lists solely in-frame clones and lacks some. This table has about 160,000 clones, 6.5% to 10% appearing once. Every sorted population was more than 95% pure. What was sequenced was central memory CD4+ T cells from blood. The origin of this receptor is a woman under 30 with type 1 diabetes.

The CDR3: CAYSSSGTSGSHEQFF. In DNA, the CDR3 is TGTGCCTACAGCAGCTCAGGGACTAGCGGGAGTCATGAGCAGTTCTTC. The chain carries TRBV7-2 and TRBJ2-1, with 14 bases that match TRBD2. J gave up 8 bases and V 11 bases, and 14 bases lay outside the gene matches. Per germline, CDR1 SGHTA and CDR2 FQGNSA. CDR3 length equals 16 residues.